The 13 T cell receptor beta chains presented below share a single source sample, sequenced in a study of human T cells and chemical hapten exposure. TCRdb reanalysed the RACE reads using MiXCR and keeps one entry per CDR3 protein. The table records 100,000 or so distinct CDR3 sequences, less than 45% of them present only once. Time point meaning: patch test 3, about 24 weeks after DPC sensitization. As for treatment: therapeutic diphenylcyclopropenone sensitization with weekly scalp DPC. The sample here was whole blood, taken in connection with sensitization to the hapten diphenylcyclopropenone (DPC). The receptors come from a man aged 40-55 years with alopecia areata. Some clones in this sample may be carry-over from other donors' samples.

The DNA of the CDR3 is TGTGCCAGCAGCCAAGGTGGGACAGCCTACGAGCAGTACTTC. Residues: CASSQGGTAYEQYF. The chain carries TRBV3-2 and TRBJ2-7; TRBD1, as called in the table, went unchecked against the DNA. TRBV3-2 is a pseudogene locus. CDR3 size: 14 residues.

This chain links TRBV29-1 with TRBJ2-1, with TRBD1 as a possible D gene (6 bases). Germline values: CDR1 SQVTM, CDR2 ANQGSEA. The V gene lost 3 bases and the J gene lost 8 bases, with 11 bases spanning the gap. The CDR3 totals 12 residues. The CDR3 nucleotides are TGCAGCGTTGACGGCAGGGGCGATGAGCAGTTCTTC. The encoded protein is CSVDGRGDEQFF.

V is TRBV6-2 or TRBV6-3 and J is TRBJ2-2; D uncertain. This CDR3 spans 13 amino acids. The germline V gene has CDR1 MNHEY and CDR2 SVGEGT. V was pared by 3 bases and J by 6 bases, with 8 bases between. The CDR3 sequence: CASSYAFSGELFF. For the CDR3, the DNA is TGTGCCAGCAGTTATGCGTTCTCCGGGGAGCTGTTTTTT.

V and J are TRBV29-1 and TRBJ2-5; 8 bases agree with TRBD1. The CDR3 sequence is 14 residues long. The germline CDR1 and CDR2 sequences are SQVTM and ANQGSEA. J gave up 1 base and V 7 bases, and 8 bases lay outside the gene matches. Written as DNA, the CDR3 is TGCAGCGCTACAAAGACAGGGGTCCAAGAGACCCAGTACTTC. Translation gives CSATKTGVQETQYF.

V is TRBV29-1 and J is TRBJ2-5; tentatively, D is TRBD2 (6 bases). The CDR3 is made up of 13 amino acids. Germline V gives CDR1 SQVTM, CDR2 ANQGSEA. Trimming pared 5 bases from V and 4 bases from J, leaving 14 bases between. CDR3 bases: TGCAGCGTTACGGGACTGCGAGGAGAGACCCAGTACTTC. Protein sequence: CSVTGLRGETQYF.

The J gene is TRBJ1-1, the V gene TRBV29-1; tentatively, D is TRBD1 (5 bases). Germline assignment: CDR1 SQVTM and CDR2 ANQGSEA. The CDR3 runs to 13 residues. Trimming took off 0 bases at V and 11 bases at J, with 16 bases between the two ends. The CDR3 DNA sequence: TGCAGCGTTGAAGATGTCTTGTCGGGGGGGGCTTTCTTT. This gives the protein CSVEDVLSGGAFF.

The table lists this clonotype with a few counts. The chain uses TRBV19 and TRBJ2-5; no definite D call. The CDR3 is 13 residues long. Germline assignment: CDR1 LNHDA and CDR2 SQIVND (reference sequence). Trimming removed 4 bases at V and 3 bases at J, with 9 bases between. The DNA for the CDR3 is TGTGCCAGTAGTAGGCCATTGGAAGAGACCCAGTACTTC. Its translation: CASSRPLEETQYF.

The chain couples TRBV6-5 to TRBJ1-6; tentatively, D is TRBD1 (5 bases). Trimming stripped 6 bases from V and 8 bases from J, with 11 bases between. CDR1 and CDR2 from the germline V gene are MNHEY and SVGAGI. CDR3 length: 13 amino acids. The CDR3 region is CASSSGLHSPLHF. CDR3 sequence (DNA): TGTGCCAGCAGCTCGGGACTTCATTCACCCCTCCACTTT.

This chain connects TRBV7-2 to TRBJ2-5; 16 bases are shared with TRBD2. The V and J ends lost 5 bases and 2 bases, in that order; junction bases with no gene match: 5. The CDR3 sequence is 17 residues long. Per germline, CDR1 SGHTA and CDR2 FQGNSA. CDR3 loop: CASSPGLAGGKQETQYF. The CDR3 DNA reads as TGTGCCAGCAGCCCGGGACTAGCGGGAGGGAAGCAAGAGACCCAGTACTTC.

Only a few counts were recorded for this clonotype. The chain joins TRBV7-6 to TRBJ2-3, with 10 nucleotides matching TRBD2. The CDR3 is 17 amino acids. The V and J ends lost 3 bases and 4 bases, in that order; junction bases with no gene match: 10. The germline CDR1 and CDR2 sequences are SGHVS and FNYEAQ. CDR3: CASSFGSSGRRADTQYF. The CDR3 coding sequence is TGTGCCAGCAGCTTCGGCTCTAGCGGGAGAAGAGCAGATACGCAGTATTTT.

V gene TRBV6-2 or TRBV6-3 combines with J gene TRBJ2-1, with D hard to call. Trimming shortened V by 4 bases and J by 16 bases, and 14 bases separated the two germline ends. The germline CDR1 and CDR2 sequences are MNHEY and SVGEGT. This CDR3 is built from 11 residues. CDR3 DNA sequence: TGTGCCAGCAGTTTGAAATCATTGATATTCTTC. It translates to CASSLKSLIFF.

The chain recombines TRBV6-1 with TRBJ2-7, with 7 bases fitting TRBD2. Germline loops: CDR1 MNHNS, CDR2 SASEGT. The CDR3 sequence is 13 residues long. V was pared by 10 bases and J by 5 bases, with 11 bases of the junction left unmatched. The CDR3 DNA reads as TGTGCCACACGACCTTCTAGCGGACACGAGCAGTACGTC. It specifies CATRPSSGHEQYV.

V gene TRBV6-4 combines with J gene TRBJ1-2; D remains unclear. Germline lookup yields CDR1 MRHNA and CDR2 SNTAGT. This CDR3 spans 11 amino acids. V lost 0 bases and J 12 bases, leaving 8 bases between the germline ends. The CDR3 DNA reads TGTGCCAGCAGTGACTCGATTGGGAACACCTTC. The encoded protein is CASSDSIGNTF.